The 27 T cell receptor beta chains reported below all come from one sample, sequenced in a study of T cell repertoires in cytomegalovirus infection. These TCRs' antigens remain unknown. TCRdb re-derived calls from the reads in MiXCR, one entry per CDR3 protein. The sample yields around 710,000 distinct CDR3 sequences, about 27% seen once. Sample: cultured CD8+ T cells from PBMCs, taken from culture after CMV antigen stimulation. These receptors were collected from a human donor in good health (CMV status not recorded). Some clones in this sample may be carry-over from other donors' samples.

The genes are TRBV10-1 and TRBJ2-2; possibly TRBD2 for D (5 bases). The V end was cut by 5 bases, the J end by 3 bases, with 10 bases between. Germline loops: CDR1 WNHNN, CDR2 SYGVQD (reference sequence). This CDR3 has 14 residues. CDR3 bases: TGCGCCAGCAGTAGACGGGAAGACACCGGGGAGCTGTTTTTT. It encodes CASSRREDTGELFF.

The chain combines TRBV2 with TRBJ1-1; possibly TRBD1 for D (5 bases). The CDR3 totals 12 residues. The V end lost 9 bases, the J end lost 3 bases, and 11 bases lay between the germline ends. Germline CDR1 SNHLY, CDR2 FYNNEI. CDR3 DNA sequence: TGTGCCAGGAGAACAGGCTACACTGAAGCTTTCTTT. Protein sequence: CARRTGYTEAFF.

This sequence joins TRBV24-1 and TRBJ2-1; 7 nucleotides align to TRBD2. CDR1 and CDR2 (germline): KGHDR, SFDVKD. V lost 6 bases, J lost 0 bases, and 7 bases stayed unmatched. The CDR3 contains 16 residues. CDR3 protein: CATSPRGSSSYNEQFF. The DNA for the CDR3 is TGTGCCACCAGTCCGCGGGGGTCTAGCTCCTACAATGAGCAGTTCTTC.

The chain combines TRBV19 with TRBJ2-5; D is perhaps TRBD2 (6 bases). CDR3 length: 15 amino acids. CDR1 and CDR2 (germline): LNHDA, SQIVND (reference sequence). V was shortened by 5 bases and J by 1 base, with 14 bases between the two germline ends. The CDR3 nucleotides are TGTGCCAGTAGTCCCTGGGGAGGACCCCAAGAGACCCAGTACTTC. It yields the protein CASSPWGGPQETQYF.

This clonotype was detected many times. The chain recombines TRBV7-6 with TRBJ2-3; 11 nucleotides align to TRBD2. The CDR3 is made up of 15 amino acids. Germline V gene lookup returns CDR1 SGHVS and CDR2 FNYEAQ. The V gene end was trimmed by 3 bases and the J gene end by 6 bases; junction bases not matched to a gene: 5. The CDR3 DNA sequence: TGTGCCAGCAGCTTTAGCGGGGGGGCTTTCGATACGCAGTATTTT. It encodes CASSFSGGAFDTQYF.

This chain links TRBV4-1 with TRBJ2-3; unclear D gene. The germline gives CDR1 MGHRA, CDR2 YSYEKL. Trimming cost V 4 bases and J 5 bases, with 16 bases left between them. This CDR3 has 15 amino acids. CDR3 amino acids: CASSPESRWGDTQYF. In DNA, the CDR3 is TGCGCCAGCAGCCCAGAGTCGCGGTGGGGAGATACGCAGTATTTT.

The chain joins TRBV6-2 or TRBV6-3 to TRBJ2-1, with D possibly being TRBD1 or TRBD2 (6 bases each). Trimming cost V 1 base and J 2 bases, with 9 bases left between them. This CDR3 is built from 15 residues. Germline assignment: CDR1 MNHEY and CDR2 SVGEGT. CDR3 nucleotides: TGTGCCAGCAGTTACTGGGGGGCCCCCTACAATGAGCAGTTCTTC. Its protein is CASSYWGAPYNEQFF.

This clonotype was observed a single time. The chain joins TRBV12-5 to TRBJ2-7; D is uncertain. Germline V CDR1 and CDR2: LGHNT, FRNRAP. Between the trimmed V and J ends, which lost 0 bases and 3 bases, there was a span of 3 bases. The CDR3 spans 12 residues. CDR3 DNA: TGTGCTAGTGGTTTGGTCGGCTACGAGCAGTACTTC. Protein sequence: CASGLVGYEQYF.

The chain employs TRBV7-9 and TRBJ2-5; 10 nucleotides match TRBD1. The germline V gene encodes CDR1 SEHNR and CDR2 FQNEAQ (reference sequence). J was trimmed by 3 bases and V by 5 bases; bases with no gene match: 9. The CDR3 is made up of 16 amino acids. CDR3 bases: TGTGCCAGCAGCCATCACCTGGACAGGGGGGAAGAGACCCAGTACTTC. Protein sequence: CASSHHLDRGEETQYF.

The chain joins TRBV6-1 to TRBJ2-2, with D possibly TRBD1 on 6 matching bases. Trimming removed 7 bases from V and 0 bases from J, with 18 bases in between. Germline V CDR1 and CDR2: MNHNS, SASEGT. The CDR3 has 17 amino acids. The CDR3 sequence: CASTPTAGTPNTGELFF. The DNA for the CDR3 is TGTGCCAGCACTCCGACTGCCGGGACACCGAACACCGGGGAGCTGTTTTTT.

The chain combines TRBV12-3 or TRBV12-4 with TRBJ1-2; no firm D call. V was shortened by 3 bases and J by 4 bases, with 9 bases between the two germline ends. The CDR3 runs to 13 residues. In DNA, the CDR3 is TGTGCCAGCAGTTTCTCGTACGTCTATGGCTACACCTTC. It is translated as CASSFSYVYGYTF.

In its sample, this clonotype was seen a few times. The J gene is TRBJ2-7, the V gene TRBV19, with 11 nucleotides matching TRBD2. The J segment lost 2 bases and the V segment lost 7 bases, leaving 7 bases of the junction unmatched. CDR3 length: 15 amino acids. CDR1 is LNHDA and CDR2 is SQIVND in the germline V gene (reference sequence). Here the CDR3 DNA reads TGTGCCAGTACCGCCGGGACTAGCGGACCCTACGAGCAGTACTTC. Residues: CASTAGTSGPYEQYF.

The J gene is TRBJ2-7, the V gene TRBV10-2; tentative D call: TRBD2 (5 bases). Germline V CDR1 and CDR2: WSHSY, SAAADI. The CDR3 is 11 amino acids. Trimming shortened V by 7 bases and J by 3 bases, and 7 bases separated the two germline ends. CDR3 region: CASMAGYEQYF. The DNA of the CDR3 is TGCGCCAGCATGGCGGGCTACGAGCAGTACTTC.

This clonotype was detected many times. This rearrangement joins TRBV7-6 to TRBJ2-7, with D hard to call. CDR1 SGHVS and CDR2 FNYEAQ come from the germline V gene. V gave up 1 base and J gave up 2 bases, with 9 bases separating them. The CDR3 has 14 amino acids. CDR3 in DNA: TGTGCCAGCAGCTTAGATATGACCCCCTACGAGCAGTACTTC. It yields the protein CASSLDMTPYEQYF.

The chain combines TRBV5-4 with TRBJ2-5; D unclear. CDR1 and CDR2 from the germline V gene are SGHNT and YYREEE (reference sequence). The CDR3 is 15 residues long. V shed 5 bases and J shed 0 bases, with 14 bases lying between them. The CDR3 reads CASRNDKRNQETQYF. CDR3 sequence (DNA): TGTGCCAGCAGAAATGATAAGAGAAACCAAGAGACCCAGTACTTC.

This clonotype was recorded many times. The rearrangement links TRBV6-1 to TRBJ1-5; 7 bases agree with TRBD1. The CDR3 length is 15 residues. J lost 4 bases, V lost 3 bases, and 6 bases had no gene match. The germline gives CDR1 MNHNS, CDR2 SASEGT. The CDR3 bases are TGTGCCAGCAGTGACCGGGACAGTCTTAATCAGCCCCAGCATTTT. This encodes CASSDRDSLNQPQHF.

The V and J genes are TRBV6-4 and TRBJ2-1; D is tentatively TRBD1 or TRBD2 (5 bases each). The germline V gene has CDR1 MRHNA and CDR2 SNTAGT. The CDR3 sequence is 18 residues long. V lost 0 bases and J 4 bases, leaving 19 bases between the germline ends. The CDR3 loop reads CASSDSINRRLLYNEQFF. The CDR3 DNA follows: TGTGCCAGCAGTGACTCGATTAACAGGAGACTACTTTACAATGAGCAGTTCTTC.

This clonotype was observed a handful of times. The J gene is TRBJ2-1, the V gene TRBV2, with D perhaps assigned TRBD1 or TRBD2 (7 bases each). This CDR3 comprises 16 residues. V shed 5 bases and J shed 0 bases, with 14 bases lying between them. Germline assignment: CDR1 SNHLY and CDR2 FYNNEI. In nucleotides, the CDR3 is TGTGCCAGCAGTCACAGGGGCGGGGGCTCCTACAATGAGCAGTTCTTC. As protein: CASSHRGGGSYNEQFF. Drawing the rest from reference TRBV2 and TRBJ2-1, the complete variable domain is EPEVTQTPSHQVTQMGQEVILRCVPISNHLYFYWYRQILGQKVEFLVSFYNNEISEKSEIFDDQFSVERPDGSNFTLKIRSTKLEDSAMYFCASSHRGGGSYNEQFFGPGTRLTVL.

Only a few counts were recorded for this clonotype. V gene TRBV6-1 combines with J gene TRBJ2-1; possibly TRBD1 or TRBD2 for D (5 bases each). CDR1 is MNHNS, CDR2 SASEGT, per germline. Trimming cost V 2 bases and J 4 bases, with 24 bases left between them. CDR3 length: 19 amino acids. The CDR3 nucleotides read TGTGCCAGCAGTGAAATTTTGGAATCCCAGGGCCGAGGGTACAATGAGCAGTTCTTC. Translation: CASSEILESQGRGYNEQFF.

In its sample, this clonotype was seen a few times. The genes are TRBV4-1 and TRBJ2-1; perhaps TRBD2 as D (5 bases). CDR1 and CDR2 (germline): MGHRA, YSYEKL. Trimming stripped 1 base from V and 9 bases from J, with 10 bases between. This CDR3 is 13 amino acids long. CDR3 residues: CASSQVRGSEQFF. The DNA of the CDR3 is TGCGCCAGCAGCCAAGTGCGAGGGAGTGAGCAGTTCTTC.

The chain employs TRBV5-5 and TRBJ1-1; D remains ambiguous. Per the germline V gene, CDR1 is SGHKS and CDR2 is YYEKEE (reference sequence). The length of the CDR3 is 15 residues. Trimming took 3 bases from V and 1 from J, leaving 13 bases between them. The CDR3 sequence: CASSSTWDRNTEAFF. CDR3 in DNA: TGTGCCAGCAGCTCTACCTGGGATAGGAACACTGAAGCTTTCTTT.

The rearrangement links TRBV4-1 to TRBJ2-2, with a tentative D call TRBD2 (6 bases). Germline V lookup: CDR1 MGHRA, CDR2 YSYEKL. The CDR3 totals 17 residues. The V end lost 4 bases, the J end lost 4 bases, and 19 bases lay between the germline ends. Written as DNA, the CDR3 is TGCGCCAGCAGCCTCAGAGGTACGGGAGCGGGCACCGGGGAGCTGTTTTTT. It codes for CASSLRGTGAGTGELFF.

The chain recombines TRBV7-6 with TRBJ2-2, with D unclear. Trimming removed 3 bases at V and 2 bases at J, with 19 bases between. There are 18 residues in the CDR3. Germline values: CDR1 SGHVS, CDR2 FNYEAQ. The CDR3 reads CASSFLLDGPTNTGELFF. The CDR3 DNA sequence: TGTGCCAGCAGCTTTTTGTTGGACGGACCTACTAACACCGGGGAGCTGTTTTTT.

This clonotype was observed many times. This chain joins TRBV6-5 and TRBJ2-1; D is ambiguous. Germline values: CDR1 MNHEY, CDR2 SVGAGI. The CDR3 is made up of 12 amino acids. V was pared by 5 bases and J by 7 bases, with 9 bases between. CDR3 sequence: CASSRTRNEQFF. The CDR3 coding sequence is TGTGCCAGCAGTCGAACACGGAATGAGCAGTTCTTC.

This clonotype was counted between two and nine times. The chain uses TRBV5-5 and TRBJ1-4; maybe TRBD1 (6 bases). CDR1 is SGHKS and CDR2 is YYEKEE in the germline V gene (reference sequence). CDR3 length: 15 residues. V lost 5 bases, J lost 0 bases, and 11 bases lay in between. CDR3 nucleotide sequence: TGTGCCAGCAGACCGGGACAAGCAACTAATGAAAAACTGTTTTTT. Translation: CASRPGQATNEKLFF.

The table lists this clonotype with many counts. V is TRBV7-6 and J is TRBJ1-4; 11 bases are shared with TRBD1. Losses at the gene ends were 4 bases for V and 6 bases for J; bases not matched to a gene: 19. This CDR3 region has 20 residues. Germline CDR1 and CDR2: SGHVS and FNYEAQ. The CDR3 spells CASSSSRNSGTGGTDEKLFF. The CDR3 DNA sequence: TGTGCCAGCAGCTCTAGTCGGAATTCCGGGACAGGGGGAACGGATGAAAAACTGTTTTTT.

There are a few counts of this clonotype. This rearrangement joins TRBV7-3 to TRBJ1-3; weak D call: TRBD1 (5 bases). Germline V gene sequence: CDR1 SGHTA, CDR2 FQGTGA. The CDR3 length is 16 residues. Trimming took off 5 bases at V and 8 bases at J, with 22 bases between the two ends. The CDR3 region is CASSPDPGVFAHTIYF. The DNA of the CDR3 is TGTGCCAGCAGCCCAGACCCGGGGGTTTTTGCTCACACCATATATTTT.